In its sample, the clone carrying this T cell receptor beta chain was seen many times. The sample belongs to a study of human T cells and chemical hapten exposure. Study in general: Patients, mostly women, had alopecia areata, alopecia totalis or alopecia universalis. Small differences in pooled library volume mainly drove the variation in TCR yields per sample.

Germline lookup yields CDR1 SGHRS and CDR2 YFSETQ. The length of the CDR3 is 16 residues. Unmatched junction bases numbered 8, after V lost 2 bases and J lost 2 bases. Described time point: patch test 2, 6 weeks after DPC sensitization. Noted treatment: therapeutic diphenylcyclopropenone sensitization with weekly scalp DPC. Researchers extracted total RNA from unfractionated whole blood. TCRdb reprocessed the RACE reads via MiXCR and lists one record per CDR3 protein. This table holds about 89,000 distinct CDR3 sequences, more than 9.5% found once. The TCR comes from a man in his forties with alopecia areata. Some clones in this sample may be carry-over from other donors' samples. The sequenced sample was whole blood, obtained in connection with sensitization to the hapten diphenylcyclopropenone (DPC). This sequence joins TRBV5-1 and TRBJ2-5; TRBD2 agrees at 8 bases. The CDR3 DNA reads as TGCGCCAGCAGCTTCGGAGTAGCGGGGTGGCAAGAGACCCAGTACTTC. This translates into CASSFGVAGWQETQYF.